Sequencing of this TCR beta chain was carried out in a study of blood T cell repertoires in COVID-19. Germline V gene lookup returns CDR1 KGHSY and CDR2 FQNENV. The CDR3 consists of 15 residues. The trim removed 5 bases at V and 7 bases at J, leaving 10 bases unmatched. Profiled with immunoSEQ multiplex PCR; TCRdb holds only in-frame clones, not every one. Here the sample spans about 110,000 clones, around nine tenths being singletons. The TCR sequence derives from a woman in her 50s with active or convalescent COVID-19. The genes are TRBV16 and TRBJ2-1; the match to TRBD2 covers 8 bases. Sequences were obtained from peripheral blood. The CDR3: CASSSRWSGSNEQFF. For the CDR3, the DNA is TGTGCCAGCAGCTCCCGGTGGAGCGGGAGTAATGAGCAGTTCTTC.